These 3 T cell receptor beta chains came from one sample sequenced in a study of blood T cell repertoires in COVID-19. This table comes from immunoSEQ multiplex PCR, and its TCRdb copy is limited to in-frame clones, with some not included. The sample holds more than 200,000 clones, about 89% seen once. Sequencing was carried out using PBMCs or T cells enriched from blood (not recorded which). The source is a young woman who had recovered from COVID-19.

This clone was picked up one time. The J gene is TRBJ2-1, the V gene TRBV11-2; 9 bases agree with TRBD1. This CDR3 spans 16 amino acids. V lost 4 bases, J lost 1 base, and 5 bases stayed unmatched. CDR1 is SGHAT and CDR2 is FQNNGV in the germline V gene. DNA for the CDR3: TGTGCCAGCAGCTCAATCGACAGGGGGTCCTACAATGAGCAGTTCTTC. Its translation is CASSSIDRGSYNEQFF.

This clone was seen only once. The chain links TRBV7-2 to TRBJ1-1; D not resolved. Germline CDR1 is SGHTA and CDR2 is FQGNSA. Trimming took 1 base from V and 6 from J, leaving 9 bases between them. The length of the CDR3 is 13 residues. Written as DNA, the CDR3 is TGTGCCAGCAGCTTAGGTTCCGGGGCTGAAGCTTTCTTT. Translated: CASSLGSGAEAFF.

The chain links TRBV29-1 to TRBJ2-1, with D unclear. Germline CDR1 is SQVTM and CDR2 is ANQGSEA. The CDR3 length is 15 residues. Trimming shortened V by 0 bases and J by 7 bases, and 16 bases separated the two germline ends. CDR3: CSVEDSGLVRNEQFF. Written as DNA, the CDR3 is TGCAGCGTTGAAGATTCGGGTCTGGTCAGAAATGAGCAGTTCTTC.